This section outlines one T cell receptor beta chain sequence together with its context. Its antigen is unknown. All donors were healthy, and all were Caucasian. This CDR3 comprises 16 residues. From germline, CDR1 is SGHAT and CDR2 FQNNGV. Trimming stripped 0 bases from V and 3 bases from J, with 15 bases between. MiXCR, applied by TCRdb to the 5' RACE reads, yields one record per CDR3 protein. The sample gives roughly 260,000 distinct CDR3 sequences, 7.5% of which show up once; approximately 5.4% is in the top ten. The data are from a study of identical twins. Study-wide points: Out-of-frame alpha sequences shared between twins exhibited an excess of low generation probability. Where beta out-of-frame sequences were concerned, excess twin sharing was weaker.

Another study also made use of these data, one on yellow fever vaccine responses in identical twins.

V and J are TRBV11-2 and TRBJ2-7; D is tentatively TRBD1 or TRBD2 (5 bases each). The clonotype was recovered from a woman between 18 and 29 years old in good health. Specimen: CD8+ T cells sorted from blood. The CDR3 coding sequence is TGTGCCAGCAGCTTAGATTGGGGGACGGATAGCTACGAGCAGTACTTC. This translates into CASSLDWGTDSYEQYF. The variable domain in full, completed from reference TRBV11-2 and TRBJ2-7, reads EAGVAQSPRYKIIEKRQSVAFWCNPISGHATLYWYQQILGQGPKLLIQFQNNGVVDDSQLPKDRFSAERLKGVDSTLKIQPAKLEDSAVYLCASSLDWGTDSYEQYFGPGTRLTVT.